This T cell receptor (beta chain) emerged from a study of control samples from healthy donors and cancer patients. Using immunoSEQ multiplex PCR, the repertoire was profiled, and TCRdb retains in-frame clones only, with some absent. Here the sample spans roughly 41,000 clones, around 94% being singletons. V dropped 4 bases and J dropped 1 base, with 13 bases sitting between them. Germline CDR1 SQVTM, CDR2 ANQGSEA. The CDR3 extends over 14 amino acids. This chain connects TRBV29-1 to TRBJ2-5, with D perhaps matching TRBD2 (5 bases). This TCR was sampled from a man in his 60s in good health. The specimen sequenced was blood. Here the CDR3 reads CSVVGVGFQETQYF. The DNA for the CDR3 is TGCAGCGTTGTCGGGGTTGGGTTCCAAGAGACCCAGTACTTC.